The 6 T cell receptor beta chains given below trace back to one sample, sequenced in a study of shared clonotypes between healthy human individuals. Clones were sequenced by immunoSEQ multiplex PCR, and TCRdb holds only the in-frame ones, with some missing. Among some 2 million clones listed, roughly 94% were seen once. The sample comprised naive CD4+ T cells sorted from blood. Subset indicated: CD45RA+ positively selected. These receptors originate from a young man in good health.

Written as DNA, the CDR3 is TGTGCCAGCAGACGACTAGTGGGGGCCTCCTACGAGCAGTACTTC. It codes for CASRRLVGASYEQYF. This rearrangement joins TRBV5-6 to TRBJ2-7, with D possibly called TRBD1 or TRBD2 (6 bases each). This CDR3 contains 15 residues. CDR1 and CDR2 from the germline V gene are SGHDT and YYEEEE. V was trimmed by 5 bases and J by 0 bases, leaving 15 bases between them.

V is TRBV27 and J is TRBJ2-7; D perhaps matches TRBD2 (7 bases). V was trimmed by 4 bases and J by 10 bases, leaving 14 bases between them. The germline V gene encodes CDR1 MNHEY and CDR2 SMNVEV (reference sequence). CDR3 length: 12 amino acids. The chain's CDR3 is CASSSGGPNQYF. DNA for the CDR3: TGTGCCAGCAGTTCGGGGGGCCCCAATCAGTACTTC.

The chain recombines TRBV25-1 with TRBJ2-3; 9 positions match TRBD2. CDR1 is MGHDK, CDR2 SYGVNS, per germline. The CDR3 runs to 16 residues. With 2 bases clipped from V and 2 bases from J, the junction kept 5 bases outside the gene matches. CDR3 amino acids: CASSEGSGSVTDTQYF. CDR3 DNA sequence: TGTGCCAGCAGTGAAGGTAGCGGGAGCGTCACAGATACGCAGTATTTT.

J is TRBJ2-5 and V is TRBV5-1; 8 bases line up with TRBD2. After removal of 4 bases from V and 2 bases from J, the junction contained 7 bases not matched to a gene. The CDR3 runs 15 residues. Germline loops: CDR1 SGHRS, CDR2 YFSETQ. Here the CDR3 DNA reads TGCGCCAGCAGCGCCAACTCGGGGGGGCAAGAGACCCAGTACTTC. Its protein product is CASSANSGGQETQYF.

The chain joins TRBV6-5 to TRBJ2-7, with D maybe TRBD1 (5 bases). Trimming took 5 bases from V and 3 from J, leaving 8 bases between them. The CDR3 has 12 amino acids. Germline V gene data show CDR1 as MNHEY and CDR2 as SVGAGI. As DNA, the CDR3 is TGTGCCAGCAGTGAAAGGGGCTACGAGCAGTACTTC. Amino acid sequence: CASSERGYEQYF.

The chain is built from TRBV2 and TRBJ2-7; D is perhaps TRBD2 (6 bases). V was cut by 8 bases and J by 6 bases, with 23 bases left in between. Germline assignment: CDR1 SNHLY and CDR2 FYNNEI. This CDR3 spans 15 amino acids. The CDR3 region has the DNA TGTGCCAGCGGAGGACTAATGGGTACGGCCGGCGAGCAGTACTTC. It yields the protein CASGGLMGTAGEQYF.